This paragraph reports one T cell receptor beta chain. Its antigen is undetermined. This specimen comes from a study of cytomegalovirus exposure and HLA in healthy donors. 13 Jbeta primers and 60 Vbeta primers were used for the PCR. Measured with immunoSEQ multiplex PCR; TCRdb has only the in-frame clones, and not every one. The sample has approximately 170,000 clones, roughly four fifths seen once; the top ten hold 0.65% to 0.85%. This CDR3 is built from 13 residues. Germline V lookup: CDR1 SSHAT, CDR2 FNYEAQ (reference sequence). Trimming removed 4 bases at V and 5 bases at J, with 11 bases between. Broader study findings: The study assumed roughly uniform donor sequencing depth for presence/absence analyses. As a later analysis revealed, most CMV-associated TCR beta chains appeared HLA-restricted. The study reported that TCR beta sequences accurately predicted HLA-A and HLA-B alleles in most subjects.

The sequence came from a female donor in good health and CMV-seronegative. This chain links TRBV7-7 with TRBJ2-5; D may be TRBD2 (5 bases). Sequenced sample: PBMCs. The CDR3 sequence: CASSSLERETQYF. The DNA for the CDR3 is TGTGCCAGCAGCTCACTAGAGCGGGAGACCCAGTACTTC.